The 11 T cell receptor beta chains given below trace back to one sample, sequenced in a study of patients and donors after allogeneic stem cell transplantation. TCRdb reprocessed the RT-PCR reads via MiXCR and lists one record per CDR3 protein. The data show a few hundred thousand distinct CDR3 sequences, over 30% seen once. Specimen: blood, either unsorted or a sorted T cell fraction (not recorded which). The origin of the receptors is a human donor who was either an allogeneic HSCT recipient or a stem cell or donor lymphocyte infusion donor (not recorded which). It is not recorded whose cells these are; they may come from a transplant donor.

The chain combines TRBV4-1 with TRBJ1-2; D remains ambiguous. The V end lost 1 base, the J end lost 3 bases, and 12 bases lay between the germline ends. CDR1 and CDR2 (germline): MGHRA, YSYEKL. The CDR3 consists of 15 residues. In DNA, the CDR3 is TGCGCCAGCAGCCAAGGAGGAAAAGATCACTATGGCTACACCTTC. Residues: CASSQGGKDHYGYTF.

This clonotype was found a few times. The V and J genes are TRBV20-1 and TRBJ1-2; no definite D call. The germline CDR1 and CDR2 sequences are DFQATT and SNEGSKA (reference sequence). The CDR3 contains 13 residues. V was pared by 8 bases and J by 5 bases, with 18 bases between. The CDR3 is CSSTTLTGYGYTF. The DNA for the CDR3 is TGCAGTTCGACGACCCTCACGGGGTATGGCTACACCTTC.

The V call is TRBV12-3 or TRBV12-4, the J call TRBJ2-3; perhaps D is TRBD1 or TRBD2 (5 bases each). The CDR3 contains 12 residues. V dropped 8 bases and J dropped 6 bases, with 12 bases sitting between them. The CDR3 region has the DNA TGTGCCAGCGTACGACAGCGGGATACGCAGTATTTT. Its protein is CASVRQRDTQYF.

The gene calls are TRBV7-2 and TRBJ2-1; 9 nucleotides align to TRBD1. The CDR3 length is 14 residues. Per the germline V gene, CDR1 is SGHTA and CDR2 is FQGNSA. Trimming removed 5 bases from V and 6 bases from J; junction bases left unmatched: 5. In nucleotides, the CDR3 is TGTGCCAGCAGCCCGCGACAGGGGGGCAATGAGCAGTTCTTC. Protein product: CASSPRQGGNEQFF.

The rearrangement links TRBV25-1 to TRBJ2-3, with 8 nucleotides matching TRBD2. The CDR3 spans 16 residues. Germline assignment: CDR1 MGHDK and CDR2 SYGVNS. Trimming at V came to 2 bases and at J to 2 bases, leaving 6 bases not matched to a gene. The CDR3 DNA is TGTGCCAGCAGTGAACTAGCGGGCACTCCCACAGATACGCAGTATTTT. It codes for CASSELAGTPTDTQYF.

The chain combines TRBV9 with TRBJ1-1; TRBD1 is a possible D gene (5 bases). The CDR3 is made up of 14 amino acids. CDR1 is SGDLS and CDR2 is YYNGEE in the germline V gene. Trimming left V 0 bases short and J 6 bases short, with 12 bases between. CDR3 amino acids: CASSVVNRMSEAFF. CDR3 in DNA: TGTGCCAGCAGCGTAGTTAACAGGATGTCTGAAGCTTTCTTT.

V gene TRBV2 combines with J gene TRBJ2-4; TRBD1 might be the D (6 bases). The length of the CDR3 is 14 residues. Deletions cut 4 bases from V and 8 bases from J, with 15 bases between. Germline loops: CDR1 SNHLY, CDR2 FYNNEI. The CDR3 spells CASSGRSGADIQYF. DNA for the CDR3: TGTGCCAGCAGTGGGAGATCAGGGGCTGACATTCAGTACTTC.

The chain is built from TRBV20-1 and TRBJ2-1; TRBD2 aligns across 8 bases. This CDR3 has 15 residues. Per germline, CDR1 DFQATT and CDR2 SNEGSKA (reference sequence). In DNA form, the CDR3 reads TGCAGCCCGAGGGGGACTAGTCTTCCTAACAATGAGCAGTTCTTC. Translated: CSPRGTSLPNNEQFF.

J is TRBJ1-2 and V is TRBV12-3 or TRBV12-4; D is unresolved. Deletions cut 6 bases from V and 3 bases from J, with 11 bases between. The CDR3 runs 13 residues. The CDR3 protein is CASSGPAHYGYTF. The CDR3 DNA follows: TGTGCCAGCAGCGGCCCAGCGCACTATGGCTACACCTTC.

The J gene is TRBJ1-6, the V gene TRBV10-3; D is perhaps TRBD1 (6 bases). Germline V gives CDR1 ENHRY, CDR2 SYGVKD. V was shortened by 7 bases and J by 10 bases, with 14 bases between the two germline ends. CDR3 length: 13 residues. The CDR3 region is CAITSTGRSPLHF. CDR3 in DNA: TGTGCCATCACTTCTACAGGGCGATCACCCCTCCACTTT.

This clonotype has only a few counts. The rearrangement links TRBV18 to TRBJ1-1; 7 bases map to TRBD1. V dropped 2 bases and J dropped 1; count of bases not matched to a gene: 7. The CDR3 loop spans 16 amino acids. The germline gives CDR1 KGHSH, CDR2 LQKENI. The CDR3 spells CASSPISRGQNTEAFF. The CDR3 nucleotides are TGTGCCAGCTCACCAATTTCGAGGGGGCAGAACACTGAAGCTTTCTTT.